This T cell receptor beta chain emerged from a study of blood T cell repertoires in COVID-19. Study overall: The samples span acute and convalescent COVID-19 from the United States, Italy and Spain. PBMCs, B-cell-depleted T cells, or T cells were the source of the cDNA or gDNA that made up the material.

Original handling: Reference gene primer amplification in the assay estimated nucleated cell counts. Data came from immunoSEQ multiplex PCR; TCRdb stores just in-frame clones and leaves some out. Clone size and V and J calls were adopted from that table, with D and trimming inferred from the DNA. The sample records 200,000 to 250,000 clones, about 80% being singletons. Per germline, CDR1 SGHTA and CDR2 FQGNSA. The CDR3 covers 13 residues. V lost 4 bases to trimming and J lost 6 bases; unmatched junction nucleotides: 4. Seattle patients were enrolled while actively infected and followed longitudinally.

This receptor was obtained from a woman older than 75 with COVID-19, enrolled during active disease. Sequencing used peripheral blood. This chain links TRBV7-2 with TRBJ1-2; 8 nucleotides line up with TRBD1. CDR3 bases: TGTGCCAGCAGCTCTGGACAGGGCCATGGCTACACCTTC. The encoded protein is CASSSGQGHGYTF. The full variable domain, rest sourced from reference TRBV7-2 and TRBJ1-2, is GAGVSQSPSNKVTEKGKDVELRCDPISGHTALYWYRQSLGQGLEFLIYFQGNSAPDKSGLPSDRFSAERTGGSVSTLTIQRTQQEDSAVYLCASSSGQGHGYTFGSGTRLTVV.